This paragraph reports one T cell receptor (beta chain). These data belong to a study of patients and donors after allogeneic stem cell transplantation. CDR1 SGHVS and CDR2 FQNEAQ come from the germline V gene. This CDR3 spans 16 amino acids. Deletions cut 5 bases from V and 4 bases from J, with 19 bases between. TCRdb re-called the RT-PCR reads with MiXCR, one entry per CDR3 protein. The sample yields some 200,000 distinct CDR3 sequences, roughly 40% seen once. Sample: blood, either unsorted or a sorted T cell fraction (not recorded which). This sequence originates from a human donor who was either an allogeneic HSCT recipient or a stem cell or donor lymphocyte infusion donor (not recorded which). It is not recorded whose cells these are; they may come from a transplant donor. The chain joins TRBV7-8 to TRBJ2-3; TRBD2 is a possible D gene (6 bases). CDR3 region: CASSPPWGGKADTQYF. CDR3 bases: TGTGCCAGCAGCCCTCCATGGGGCGGGAAGGCAGATACGCAGTATTTT.